These 18 T cell receptor beta chains were all obtained from the same sample, sequenced in a study of blood T cell repertoires in COVID-19. Produced via immunoSEQ multiplex PCR; TCRdb's table is partial and in-frame only. The sample holds a few hundred thousand clones; around nine tenths are singletons and the top ten take more than 6.5%. Source material: peripheral blood. The receptor source for this set is a woman aged 70-85 years with active or convalescent COVID-19.

V is TRBV9 and J is TRBJ1-1; D is undetermined. V was pared by 2 bases and J by 2 bases, with 13 bases between. The CDR3 is 15 amino acids. The germline V gene encodes CDR1 SGDLS and CDR2 YYNGEE. The CDR3 loop is CASSVGNGLNTEAFF. CDR3 nucleotides: TGTGCCAGCAGCGTTGGTAACGGTCTAAACACTGAAGCTTTCTTT.

The CDR3 loop reads CASSITSGGGLDTQYF. For the CDR3, the DNA is TGTGCCAGTAGTATAACTAGCGGGGGGGGCCTTGATACGCAGTATTTT. The chain carries TRBV19 and TRBJ2-3; 13 nucleotides agree with TRBD2. J gave up 6 bases and V 2 bases, and 5 bases lay outside the gene matches. Germline lookup yields CDR1 LNHDA and CDR2 SQIVND (reference sequence). The CDR3 has 16 amino acids.

The CDR3 protein is CASSLVGGPLGVGQYF. CDR3 in DNA: TGTGCCAGCAGCTTAGTTGGGGGCCCCCTGGGAGTGGGGCAGTACTTC. The chain joins TRBV11-2 to TRBJ2-7, with D possibly TRBD1 on 6 matching bases. CDR1 is SGHAT and CDR2 is FQNNGV in the germline V gene. V was cut by 1 base and J by 9 bases, with 22 bases left in between. There are 16 residues in the CDR3. Full variable domain (remainder filled in from reference TRBV11-2 and TRBJ2-7): EAGVAQSPRYKIIEKRQSVAFWCNPISGHATLYWYQQILGQGPKLLIQFQNNGVVDDSQLPKDRFSAERLKGVDSTLKIQPAKLEDSAVYLCASSLVGGPLGVGQYFGPGTRLTVT.

The chain links TRBV5-5 to TRBJ1-2; unclear D gene. The V end lost 4 bases, the J end lost 6 bases, and 16 bases lay between the germline ends. The CDR3 loop spans 14 amino acids. CDR1 is SGHKS, CDR2 YYEKEE, per germline (reference sequence). The DNA of the CDR3 is TGTGCCAGCAGCGCCGAGGGCACTTTTAATGGCTACACCTTC. It encodes CASSAEGTFNGYTF.

This chain connects TRBV3-1 (or the pseudogene TRBV3-2) to TRBJ2-1; 9 bases fit TRBD2. Germline CDR1 reads LGHDT; CDR2 reads YNNKEL (reference sequence). Germline trimming cut 0 bases from V and 9 bases from J; bases unmatched to any gene: 3. This CDR3 is 14 amino acids long. The CDR3 region has the DNA TGTGCCAGCAGCCAAGAAGAGCGGGGGGTTGAGCAGTTCTTC. Translation gives CASSQEERGVEQFF.

This chain connects TRBV7-3 to TRBJ2-1; 7 bases are a match to TRBD2. Per the germline V gene, CDR1 is SGHTA and CDR2 is FQGTGA. The ends lost 2 bases at V and 2 bases at J; junction bases unmatched: 3. The CDR3 consists of 15 residues. DNA for the CDR3: TGTGCCAGCAGCTTACCCGGGGGGACCTACAATGAGCAGTTCTTC. Translated, it gives CASSLPGGTYNEQFF.

About this clone: At one boundary the junction diverges from the germline segment, which might be a read error. The chain is built from TRBV7-8 and TRBJ1-1; TRBD1 matches at 12 bases. Germline CDR1 SGHVS, CDR2 FQNEAQ. The CDR3 has 18 residues. The CDR3 nucleotides are TGTGCCGGCAGCTCCATTCACCGGGACAGGGGGCGTTGGACTGAAGCTTTCTTT. Protein sequence: CAGSSIHRDRGRWTEAFF.

The chain combines TRBV11-3 with TRBJ2-5; weak D call: TRBD1 (5 bases). Between the trimmed V and J ends, which lost 3 bases and 4 bases, there was a span of 12 bases. Germline V gives CDR1 SGHNT, CDR2 YENEEA. CDR3 length: 14 amino acids. The chain's CDR3 is CASSLGRATETQYF. CDR3 bases: TGTGCCAGCAGCTTGGGCAGGGCAACAGAGACCCAGTACTTC.

The chain couples TRBV2 to TRBJ2-1, with TRBD2 matching 8 bases. V shed 8 bases, J shed 3 bases, and the junction held 3 bases outside the gene matches. The CDR3 contains 13 residues. The germline V gene encodes CDR1 SNHLY and CDR2 FYNNEI. For the CDR3, the DNA is TGTGCCAGCCGGAGCGGGGGCTACAATGAGCAGTTCTTC. This sequence encodes CASRSGGYNEQFF. Together with reference TRBV2 and TRBJ2-1, the CDR3 gives the full variable domain: EPEVTQTPSHQVTQMGQEVILRCVPISNHLYFYWYRQILGQKVEFLVSFYNNEISEKSEIFDDQFSVERPDGSNFTLKIRSTKLEDSAMYFCASRSGGYNEQFFGPGTRLTVL.

In DNA, the CDR3 is TGTGCCAGCAGCCCCCCCGGTGAGCAGTTCTTC. As protein: CASSPPGEQFF. The chain links TRBV7-8 to TRBJ2-1; no clear D gene. Germline CDR1 is SGHVS and CDR2 is FQNEAQ. Trimming pared 5 bases from V and 9 bases from J, leaving 8 bases between. The CDR3 extends over 11 amino acids.

V gene TRBV5-1 combines with J gene TRBJ2-3; TRBD1 aligns across 7 bases. Germline values: CDR1 SGHRS, CDR2 YFSETQ. Unmatched junction bases numbered 7, after V lost 3 bases and J lost 0 bases. The CDR3 consists of 16 residues. The CDR3 bases are TGCGCCAGCAGCTCCGGGACAGTCTCTAGCACAGATACGCAGTATTTT. It yields the protein CASSSGTVSSTDTQYF.

The V gene is TRBV5-4, the J gene TRBJ2-1; D perhaps matches TRBD1 (6 bases). This CDR3 comprises 15 residues. The germline V and J ends were trimmed by 4 bases and 1 base, with 12 bases remaining between them. Germline V CDR1 and CDR2: SGHNT, YYREEE (reference sequence). CDR3 sequence: CASSSTGWSYNEQFF. The DNA of the CDR3 is TGTGCCAGCAGCAGTACAGGGTGGTCCTACAATGAGCAGTTCTTC.

This chain connects TRBV5-6 to TRBJ2-7, with a possible D match to TRBD2 (5 bases). Between the trimmed V and J ends, which lost 2 bases and 9 bases, there was a span of 9 bases. From germline, CDR1 is SGHDT and CDR2 YYEEEE. The CDR3 is 11 amino acids. CDR3 DNA sequence: TGTGCCAGCAGCTTAACCGGGGTGCAGTACTTC. Translating gives CASSLTGVQYF.

V usage is TRBV12-5 and J usage is TRBJ1-2; D is perhaps TRBD1 (5 bases). V lost 4 bases and J lost 2, with 8 bases in between. The CDR3 is made up of 13 amino acids. Germline V lookup: CDR1 LGHNT, CDR2 FRNRAP. This CDR3 is CASGSPGNYGYTF. The CDR3 DNA sequence: TGTGCTAGTGGTTCTCCAGGGAACTATGGCTACACCTTC.

V and J are TRBV27 and TRBJ1-3, with 7 bases fitting TRBD1. The CDR3 length is 14 residues. Germline V gene lookup returns CDR1 MNHEY and CDR2 SMNVEV (reference sequence). V lost 2 bases and J lost 4; bases outside the gene matches: 2. The CDR3 DNA sequence: TGTGCCAGCAGTTTACGACAGGGCGGAAACACCATATATTTT. This codes for CASSLRQGGNTIYF.

The CDR3 spells CASRALGQTNYGYTF. The CDR3 bases are TGTGCCAGCAGGGCCTTGGGACAGACTAACTATGGCTACACCTTC. V usage is TRBV6-5 and J usage is TRBJ1-2; 7 nucleotides agree with TRBD1. This CDR3 is built from 15 residues. Germline V gives CDR1 MNHEY, CDR2 SVGAGI. V was clipped by 6 bases and J by 0 bases; unmatched bases: 7.

This sequence joins TRBV19 and TRBJ1-1; 8 bases map to TRBD1. Germline CDR1 LNHDA, CDR2 SQIVND (reference sequence). The length of the CDR3 is 15 residues. J lost 10 bases, V lost 7 bases, and 17 bases had no gene match. CDR3 bases: TGTGCCAGTACCCCGACCCCAGGGGGCACGGTGGGAGCTTTCTTT. Its protein product is CASTPTPGGTVGAFF.

The V call is TRBV5-5, the J call TRBJ1-2; D is undetermined. The germline V gene encodes CDR1 SGHKS and CDR2 YYEKEE (reference sequence). Between the trimmed V and J ends, which lost 4 bases and 4 bases, there was a span of 17 bases. The CDR3 has 15 amino acids. The CDR3 spells CASSEGTGEPYGYTF. CDR3 nucleotide sequence: TGTGCCAGCAGCGAGGGAACCGGGGAACCCTATGGCTACACCTTC. Drawing the rest from reference TRBV5-5 and TRBJ1-2, the complete variable domain is DAGVTQSPTHLIKTRGQQVTLRCSPISGHKSVSWYQQVLGQGPQFIFQYYEKEERGRGNFPDRFSARQFPNYSSELNVNALLLGDSALYLCASSEGTGEPYGYTFGSGTRLTVV.